Listed below are T cell receptor beta chains from one sample, sequenced in a study of immune cell composition in non-small cell lung cancer. Libraries were prepared by immunoSEQ multiplex PCR; TCRdb keeps only in-frame clonotypes and omits some of them. The sample lists around 9,300 clones; roughly 77% were seen once. The sample comprised non-adjacent lung tissue. The receptor source for this set is a human donor with non-small cell lung cancer. The CDR3 runs from the conserved cysteine through the conserved F or W. Fields, in order: V gene, D gene, J gene, CDR3 protein. A D gene is named only where the DNA matches it firmly.

v_gene: TRBV28
d_gene: .
j_gene: TRBJ1-4
CDR3aa: CASTRRRANEKLFF

v_gene: TRBV30
d_gene: TRBD1
j_gene: TRBJ1-1
CDR3aa: CAWRAGTGRTEAFF

v_gene: TRBV4-1
d_gene: TRBD2
j_gene: TRBJ2-5
CDR3aa: CASRATSGGPEGETQYF

v_gene: TRBV11-2
d_gene: .
j_gene: TRBJ1-6
CDR3aa: CASSRGGGYSPLHF

v_gene: TRBV15
d_gene: TRBD2
j_gene: TRBJ2-1
CDR3aa: CATSRDLERGAYYNEQFF

v_gene: TRBV4-2
d_gene: .
j_gene: TRBJ1-2
CDR3aa: CASSQDRGPSGGYTF

v_gene: TRBV10-3
d_gene: .
j_gene: TRBJ2-1
CDR3aa: CAISEPTAGARNEQFF

v_gene: TRBV9
d_gene: TRBD1
j_gene: TRBJ1-6
CDR3aa: CASSFRPYGQGNNSPLHF

v_gene: TRBV11-2
d_gene: TRBD1
j_gene: TRBJ1-6
CDR3aa: CASSLVWTGDSPLHF

v_gene: TRBV5-4
d_gene: TRBD2
j_gene: TRBJ2-7
CDR3aa: CASSFSLSRLAVPYEQYF

v_gene: TRBV18
d_gene: TRBD2
j_gene: TRBJ2-1
CDR3aa: CASSPLRASGHPEQFF

v_gene: TRBV5-8
d_gene: .
j_gene: TRBJ1-4
CDR3aa: CASNLPIGANEKLFF

v_gene: TRBV10-1
d_gene: .
j_gene: TRBJ2-5
CDR3aa: CASSASGRRETQYF

v_gene: TRBV6-5
d_gene: TRBD1
j_gene: TRBJ1-1
CDR3aa: CASSYRTGALQAEAFF

v_gene: TRBV21-1
d_gene: .
j_gene: TRBJ2-3
CDR3aa: CASSNGGLATDTQYF

v_gene: TRBV30
d_gene: .
j_gene: TRBJ2-1
CDR3aa: CAWSGGAQNNEQFF

v_gene: TRBV19
d_gene: TRBD1
j_gene: TRBJ2-3
CDR3aa: CASSITGTGTDTQYF

v_gene: TRBV19
d_gene: .
j_gene: TRBJ2-3
CDR3aa: CASTVERGPIRTDTQYF

v_gene: TRBV11-2
d_gene: .
j_gene: TRBJ2-1
CDR3aa: CASSLGAHEDNEQFF

v_gene: TRBV28
d_gene: .
j_gene: TRBJ1-6
CDR3aa: CASSSPWGGSPLHF

v_gene: TRBV6-4
d_gene: TRBD2
j_gene: TRBJ2-2
CDR3aa: CASSPRSSGISTGELFF

v_gene: TRBV7-3
d_gene: .
j_gene: TRBJ2-7
CDR3aa: CASSLEVGLQWEQYF

v_gene: TRBV9
d_gene: .
j_gene: TRBJ2-1
CDR3aa: CASSVAAVWDEQFF

v_gene: TRBV2
d_gene: .
j_gene: TRBJ2-7
CDR3aa: CASRRSSTEQYF

v_gene: TRBV9
d_gene: .
j_gene: TRBJ1-6
CDR3aa: CASSTRQENSPLHF

v_gene: TRBV19
d_gene: .
j_gene: TRBJ1-2
CDR3aa: CASTQESYGYTF

v_gene: TRBV7-9
d_gene: .
j_gene: TRBJ1-5
CDR3aa: CASSLTQAGHQPQHF

v_gene: TRBV2
d_gene: .
j_gene: TRBJ2-3
CDR3aa: CASSRPFTDTQYF

v_gene: TRBV7-9
d_gene: .
j_gene: TRBJ2-1
CDR3aa: CASSRTDSYNEQFF

v_gene: TRBV29-1
d_gene: .
j_gene: TRBJ1-6
CDR3aa: CSVRDGINSPLHF

v_gene: TRBV29-1
d_gene: TRBD1
j_gene: TRBJ1-2
CDR3aa: CSVAGTGVANYGYTF

v_gene: TRBV5-1
d_gene: TRBD1
j_gene: TRBJ2-2
CDR3aa: CASSLQGRDTGELFF

v_gene: TRBV7-9
d_gene: .
j_gene: TRBJ1-1
CDR3aa: CASSYGESGGRAFF

v_gene: TRBV7-9
d_gene: .
j_gene: TRBJ1-6
CDR3aa: CASSLGAGFYNSPLHF

v_gene: TRBV19
d_gene: .
j_gene: TRBJ1-1
CDR3aa: CASSRSGFSNTEAFF

v_gene: TRBV6-1
d_gene: TRBD1
j_gene: TRBJ1-5
CDR3aa: CASSELRTGGAGGSNQPQHF

v_gene: TRBV7-9
d_gene: TRBD1
j_gene: TRBJ2-7
CDR3aa: CASSPQGRPYEQYF

v_gene: TRBV2
d_gene: .
j_gene: TRBJ1-1
CDR3aa: CASSRDGAEAFF

v_gene: TRBV4-1
d_gene: .
j_gene: TRBJ2-2
CDR3aa: CASSQEKGGGSNTGELFF

v_gene: TRBV27
d_gene: TRBD2
j_gene: TRBJ2-1
CDR3aa: CASRTVREGLWNEQFF

v_gene: TRBV6-6
d_gene: .
j_gene: TRBJ1-2
CDR3aa: CASRQRLSPQDGYTF

v_gene: TRBV9
d_gene: .
j_gene: TRBJ2-7
CDR3aa: CASSVASDSSYEQYF

v_gene: TRBV27
d_gene: TRBD1
j_gene: TRBJ2-7
CDR3aa: CASSLDRGPYEQYF

v_gene: TRBV30
d_gene: .
j_gene: TRBJ2-3
CDR3aa: CAWSVSSAVTDTQYF

v_gene: TRBV2
d_gene: .
j_gene: TRBJ2-7
CDR3aa: CASREGREQYF

v_gene: TRBV7-2
d_gene: TRBD2
j_gene: TRBJ2-3
CDR3aa: CASSTRLAGGTDTQYF

v_gene: TRBV5-8
d_gene: TRBD1
j_gene: TRBJ1-6
CDR3aa: CASSKDDRDNSPLHF

v_gene: TRBV5-6
d_gene: TRBD1
j_gene: TRBJ1-5
CDR3aa: CASSLGQAYNQPQHF

v_gene: TRBV19
d_gene: TRBD1
j_gene: TRBJ2-4
CDR3aa: CASRKTGGLNIQYF

v_gene: TRBV7-3
d_gene: .
j_gene: TRBJ2-3
CDR3aa: CASSSAKGGATDTQYF

v_gene: TRBV5-1
d_gene: .
j_gene: TRBJ1-1
CDR3aa: CASSSLGVLNTEAFF

v_gene: TRBV19
d_gene: TRBD1
j_gene: TRBJ1-2
CDR3aa: CASTLTGGDGYTF

v_gene: TRBV5-1
d_gene: .
j_gene: TRBJ2-1
CDR3aa: CASTRGEAVYNEQFF

v_gene: TRBV4-2
d_gene: .
j_gene: TRBJ1-4
CDR3aa: CASSPGEGTGKLATNEKLFF

v_gene: TRBV7-2
d_gene: TRBD1
j_gene: TRBJ1-2
CDR3aa: CASSSPGQGSSINYGYTF

v_gene: TRBV7-2
d_gene: TRBD1
j_gene: TRBJ1-6
CDR3aa: CASSRTSGGADNSPLHF

v_gene: TRBV7-6
d_gene: .
j_gene: TRBJ2-7
CDR3aa: CASSLGGPHGYEQYF